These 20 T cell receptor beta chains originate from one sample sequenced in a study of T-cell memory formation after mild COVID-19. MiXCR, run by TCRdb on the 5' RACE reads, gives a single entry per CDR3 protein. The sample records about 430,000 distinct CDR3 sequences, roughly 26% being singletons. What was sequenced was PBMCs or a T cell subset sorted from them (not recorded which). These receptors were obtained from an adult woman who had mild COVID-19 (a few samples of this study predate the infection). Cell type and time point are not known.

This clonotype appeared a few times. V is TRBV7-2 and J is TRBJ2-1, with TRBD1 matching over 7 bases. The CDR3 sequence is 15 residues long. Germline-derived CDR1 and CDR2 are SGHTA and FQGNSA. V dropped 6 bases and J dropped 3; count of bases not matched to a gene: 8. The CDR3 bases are TGTGCCAGCAGTTTGGGACAGATCCTCTACAATGAGCAGTTCTTC. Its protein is CASSLGQILYNEQFF.

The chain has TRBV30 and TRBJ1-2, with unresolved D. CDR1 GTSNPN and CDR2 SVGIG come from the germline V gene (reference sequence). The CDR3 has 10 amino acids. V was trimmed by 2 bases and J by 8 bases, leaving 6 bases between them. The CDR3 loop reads CAWSKRGYTF. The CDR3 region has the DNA TGTGCCTGGAGTAAAAGGGGCTACACCTTC.

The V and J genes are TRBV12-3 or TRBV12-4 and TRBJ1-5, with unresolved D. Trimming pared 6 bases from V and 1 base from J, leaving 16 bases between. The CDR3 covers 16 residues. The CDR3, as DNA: TGTGCCAGCAGGGGAGGACGGGCGGAGAGCAATCAGCCCCAGCATTTT. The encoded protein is CASRGGRAESNQPQHF.

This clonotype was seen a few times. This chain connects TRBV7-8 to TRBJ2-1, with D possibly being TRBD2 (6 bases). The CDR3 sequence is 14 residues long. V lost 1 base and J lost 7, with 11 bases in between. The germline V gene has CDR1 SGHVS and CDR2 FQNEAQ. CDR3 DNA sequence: TGTGCCAGCAGCTTAGACCCGGGAGCGAATGAGCAGTTCTTC. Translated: CASSLDPGANEQFF.

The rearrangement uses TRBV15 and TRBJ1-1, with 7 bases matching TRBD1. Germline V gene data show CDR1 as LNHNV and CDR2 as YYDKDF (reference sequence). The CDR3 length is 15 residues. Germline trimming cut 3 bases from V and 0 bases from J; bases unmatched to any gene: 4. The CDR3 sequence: CATSSRDSLNTEAFF. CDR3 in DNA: TGTGCCACCAGCAGCCGGGACAGTCTGAACACTGAAGCTTTCTTT.

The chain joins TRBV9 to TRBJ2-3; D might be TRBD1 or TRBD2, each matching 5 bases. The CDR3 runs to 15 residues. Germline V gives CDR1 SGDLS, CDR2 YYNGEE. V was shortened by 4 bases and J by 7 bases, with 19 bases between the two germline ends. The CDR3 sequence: CASSPGPSAPNTQYF. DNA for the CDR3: TGTGCCAGCAGCCCGGGGCCCAGCGCCCCGAATACGCAGTATTTT.

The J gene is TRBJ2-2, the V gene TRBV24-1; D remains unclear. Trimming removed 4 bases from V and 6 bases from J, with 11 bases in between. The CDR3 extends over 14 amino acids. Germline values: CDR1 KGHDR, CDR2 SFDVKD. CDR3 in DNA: TGTGCCACCAGTGAATTGGACCGCCCCGGGGAGCTGTTTTTT. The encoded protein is CATSELDRPGELFF.

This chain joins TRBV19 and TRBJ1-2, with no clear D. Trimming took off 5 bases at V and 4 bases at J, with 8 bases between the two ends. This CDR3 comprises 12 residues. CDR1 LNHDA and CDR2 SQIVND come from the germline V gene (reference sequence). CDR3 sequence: CASSHSGYGYTF. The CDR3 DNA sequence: TGTGCCAGTAGTCACTCAGGCTATGGCTACACCTTC.

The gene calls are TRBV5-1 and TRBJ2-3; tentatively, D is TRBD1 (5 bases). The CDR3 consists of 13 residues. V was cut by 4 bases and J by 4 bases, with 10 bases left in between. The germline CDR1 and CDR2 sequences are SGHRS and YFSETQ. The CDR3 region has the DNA TGCGCCAGCAGCACCAGGGTTGCAGATACGCAGTATTTT. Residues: CASSTRVADTQYF.

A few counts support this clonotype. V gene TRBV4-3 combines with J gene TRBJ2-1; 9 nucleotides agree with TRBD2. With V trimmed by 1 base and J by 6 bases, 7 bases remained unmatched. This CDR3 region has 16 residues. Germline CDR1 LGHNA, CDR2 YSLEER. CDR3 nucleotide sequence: TGCGCCAGCAGCCAAGTAGAACTAGCGGGCCCCAATGAGCAGTTCTTC. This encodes CASSQVELAGPNEQFF.

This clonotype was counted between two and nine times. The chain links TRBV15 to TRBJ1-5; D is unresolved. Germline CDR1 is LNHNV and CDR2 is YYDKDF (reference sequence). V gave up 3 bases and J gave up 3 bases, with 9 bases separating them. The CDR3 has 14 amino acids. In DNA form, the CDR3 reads TGTGCCACCAGCAGCCGAGAGAACAATCAGCCCCAGCATTTT. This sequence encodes CATSSRENNQPQHF. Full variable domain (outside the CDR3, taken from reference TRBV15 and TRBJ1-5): DAMVIQNPRYQVTQFGKPVTLSCSQTLNHNVMYWYQQKSSQAPKLLFHYYDKDFNNEADTPDNFQSRRPNTSFCFLDIRSPGLGDTAMYLCATSSRENNQPQHFGDGTRLSIL.

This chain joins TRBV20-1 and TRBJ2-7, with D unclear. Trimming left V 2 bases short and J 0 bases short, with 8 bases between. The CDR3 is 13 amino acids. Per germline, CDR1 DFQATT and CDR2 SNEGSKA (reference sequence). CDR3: CSARRILSYEQYF. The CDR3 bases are TGCAGTGCTAGACGGATCCTCTCCTACGAGCAGTACTTC.

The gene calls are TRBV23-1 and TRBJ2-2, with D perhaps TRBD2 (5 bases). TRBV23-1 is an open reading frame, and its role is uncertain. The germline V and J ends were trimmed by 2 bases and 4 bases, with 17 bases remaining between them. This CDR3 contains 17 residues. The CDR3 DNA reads TGCGCCAGCAGTCAACAACCGACGAGGCTAGCCACCGGGGAGCTGTTTTTT. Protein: CASSQQPTRLATGELFF.

DNA of the CDR3: TGCAGCGTACAACAGGGGGCCACTGAAGCTTTCTTT. This sequence encodes CSVQQGATEAFF. The chain combines TRBV29-1 with TRBJ1-1; 9 bases match TRBD1. Per germline, CDR1 SQVTM and CDR2 ANQGSEA. The CDR3 is 12 residues long. J gave up 4 bases and V 6 bases, and 3 bases lay outside the gene matches.

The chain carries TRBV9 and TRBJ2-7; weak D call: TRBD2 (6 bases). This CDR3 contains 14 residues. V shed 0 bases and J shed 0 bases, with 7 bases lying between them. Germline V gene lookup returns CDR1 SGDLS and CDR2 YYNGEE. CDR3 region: CASSVDGGSYEQYF. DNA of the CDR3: TGTGCCAGCAGCGTAGACGGGGGCTCCTACGAGCAGTACTTC.

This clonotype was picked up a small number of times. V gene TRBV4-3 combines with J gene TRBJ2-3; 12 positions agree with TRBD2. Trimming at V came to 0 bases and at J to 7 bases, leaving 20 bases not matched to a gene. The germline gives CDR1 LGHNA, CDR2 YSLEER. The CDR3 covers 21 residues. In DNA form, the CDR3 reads TGCGCCAGCAGCCAAGATCTAATGGCTAGCGGGAGGGCCGGGGACAGGAATACGCAGTATTTT. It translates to CASSQDLMASGRAGDRNTQYF.

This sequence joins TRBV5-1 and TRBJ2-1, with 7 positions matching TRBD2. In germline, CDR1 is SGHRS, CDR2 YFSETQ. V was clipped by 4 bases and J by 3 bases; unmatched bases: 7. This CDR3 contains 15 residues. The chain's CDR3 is CASSPLTGGYNEQFF. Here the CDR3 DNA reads TGCGCCAGCAGCCCTTTGACGGGGGGCTACAATGAGCAGTTCTTC.

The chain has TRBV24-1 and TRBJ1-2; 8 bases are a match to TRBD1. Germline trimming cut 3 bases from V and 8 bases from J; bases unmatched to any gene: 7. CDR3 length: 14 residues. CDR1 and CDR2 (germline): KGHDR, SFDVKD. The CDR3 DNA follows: TGTGCCACCAGTGATCCTGGACAGGGCTGGGGCTACACCTTC. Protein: CATSDPGQGWGYTF.

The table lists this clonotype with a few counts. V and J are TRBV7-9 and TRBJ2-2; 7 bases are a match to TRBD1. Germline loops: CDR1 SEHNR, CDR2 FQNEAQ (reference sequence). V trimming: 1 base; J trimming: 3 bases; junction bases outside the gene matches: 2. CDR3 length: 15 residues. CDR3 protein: CASSLVGGDTGELFF. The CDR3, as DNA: TGTGCCAGCAGCTTAGTAGGGGGCGACACCGGGGAGCTGTTTTTT.

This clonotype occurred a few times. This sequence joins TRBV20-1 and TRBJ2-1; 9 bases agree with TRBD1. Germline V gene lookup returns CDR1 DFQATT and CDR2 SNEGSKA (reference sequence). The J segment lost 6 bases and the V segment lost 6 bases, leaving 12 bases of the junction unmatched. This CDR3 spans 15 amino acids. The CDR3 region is CSASFMGQGGNEQFF. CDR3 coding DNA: TGCAGTGCAAGTTTTATGGGACAGGGTGGCAATGAGCAGTTCTTC.